Following are 17 T cell receptor beta chains from one sample sequenced in a study of CD8+ T cells in alopecia areata. Treatment meaning: oral pan-JAK inhibitor, 5-10 mg twice daily. As the sequencing template, cDNA was produced by extracting RNA and reverse transcribing it. Generated by immunoSEQ multiplex PCR, the TCRdb table keeps only in-frame clones and is missing some. This sample has a few hundred thousand clones, with around two fifths found just once. This specimen was CD4+ T cells sorted from blood, taken at approximately week 30, from a patient treated with tofacitinib. The receptor source for this set is a human donor with alopecia areata.

The chain carries TRBV18 and TRBJ1-2; possibly TRBD1 for D (5 bases). Germline CDR1 reads KGHSH; CDR2 reads LQKENI. V lost 3 bases to trimming and J lost 3 bases, with 14 bases between them. This CDR3 has 15 residues. As DNA, the CDR3 is TGTGCCAGCTCACCCCGAGGGACGGAAGACTATGGCTACACCTTC. Translating gives CASSPRGTEDYGYTF.

This clone showed up just a few times. The chain recombines TRBV11-2 with TRBJ1-1; TRBD1 might be the D (6 bases). V lost 6 bases and J 0 bases, leaving 17 bases between the germline ends. From germline, CDR1 is SGHAT and CDR2 FQNNGV. This CDR3 is 16 amino acids long. This CDR3 reads CASSHSRGNMNTEAFF. CDR3 bases: TGTGCCAGCAGTCATAGCAGGGGAAACATGAACACTGAAGCTTTCTTT.

The V gene is TRBV6-6, the J gene TRBJ2-6; D is unclear. Germline values: CDR1 MNHNY, CDR2 SVGAGI (reference sequence). Trimming shortened V by 8 bases and J by 0 bases, and 8 bases separated the two germline ends. The CDR3 extends over 14 amino acids. This CDR3 is CASGTISGANVLTF. The CDR3 DNA reads as TGTGCCAGCGGAACAATCTCTGGGGCCAACGTCCTGACTTTC.

J is TRBJ1-2 and V is TRBV19; 8 positions agree with TRBD1. V lost 4 bases and J lost 4; bases outside the gene matches: 5. Germline assignment: CDR1 LNHDA and CDR2 SQIVND (reference sequence). The CDR3 has 14 residues. The CDR3 DNA is TGTGCCAGTAGTACAGGACAGGGCCCCTATGGCTACACCTTC. Amino acid sequence: CASSTGQGPYGYTF. The complete variable domain, with remaining parts taken from reference TRBV19 and TRBJ1-2, reads DGGITQSPKYLFRKEGQNVTLSCEQNLNHDAMYWYRQDPGQGLRLIYYSQIVNDFQKGDIAEGYSVSREKKESFPLTVTSAQKNPTAFYLCASSTGQGPYGYTFGSGTRLTVV.

CDR3 DNA: TGTGCCAGCAGCTCTGGGACTTCTGGAAACACCATATATTTT. Protein product: CASSSGTSGNTIYF. The chain links TRBV7-9 to TRBJ1-3; tentative D call: TRBD1 (5 bases). This CDR3 is built from 14 residues. Trimming removed 4 bases from V and 1 base from J, with 8 bases in between. From germline, CDR1 is SEHNR and CDR2 FQNEAQ (reference sequence).

A few counts support this clone. This chain links TRBV5-6 with TRBJ2-1; the D is unclear. The ends were cut back, 5 bases at V and 0 bases at J, with 9 bases in the middle. CDR1 SGHDT and CDR2 YYEEEE come from the germline V gene. This CDR3 is built from 14 residues. For the CDR3, the DNA is TGTGCCAGCAGGTCTCCGGGCTCCTACAATGAGCAGTTCTTC. Translated, it gives CASRSPGSYNEQFF.

This chain connects TRBV6-5 to TRBJ1-2; 7 nucleotides line up with TRBD1. Germline CDR1 reads MNHEY; CDR2 reads SVGAGI. V lost 2 bases and J lost 4; bases outside the gene matches: 1. The length of the CDR3 is 13 residues. CDR3 DNA: TGTGCCAGCAGTTACGGACAGGTCTATGGCTACACCTTC. It translates to CASSYGQVYGYTF.

This clone was found a few times. V usage is TRBV10-2 and J usage is TRBJ2-1; a possible D gene is TRBD1 (7 bases). CDR3 size: 12 residues. The V and J ends lost 2 bases and 14 bases respectively, with 13 bases between them. Germline V gives CDR1 WSHSY, CDR2 SAAADI. The CDR3 reads CASSEAQGGEFF. Written as DNA, the CDR3 is TGCGCCAGCAGTGAGGCCCAGGGGGGAGAGTTCTTC.

In this sample, this clone turned up once. The gene calls are TRBV11-3 and TRBJ2-3; the match to TRBD2 covers 10 bases. J gave up 2 bases and V 3 bases, and 5 bases lay outside the gene matches. The germline V gene has CDR1 SGHNT and CDR2 YENEEA. The CDR3 runs 16 residues. Here the CDR3 reads CASSLGLAGDTDTQYF. As DNA, the CDR3 is TGTGCCAGCAGCTTGGGCCTAGCGGGAGACACAGATACGCAGTATTTT.

The table lists this clone with a few counts. V gene TRBV9 combines with J gene TRBJ1-1, with D perhaps TRBD1 (5 bases). Germline V gene sequence: CDR1 SGDLS, CDR2 YYNGEE. V lost 4 bases and J lost 3, with 16 bases in between. The CDR3 totals 15 residues. CDR3 in amino acids: CASSTIRDGYTEAFF. The CDR3 nucleotides are TGTGCCAGCAGCACCATTCGGGACGGGTACACTGAAGCTTTCTTT.

This clone was detected many times. The chain recombines TRBV7-2 with TRBJ2-7; D might be TRBD1 (5 bases). The CDR3 is made up of 13 amino acids. The germline V and J ends were trimmed by 6 bases and 6 bases, with 15 bases remaining between them. In germline, CDR1 is SGHTA, CDR2 FQGNSA. This CDR3 is CASRGVGVGEQYF. DNA of the CDR3: TGTGCCAGCAGAGGCGTAGGGGTTGGCGAGCAGTACTTC.

This clone was found a few times. V and J are TRBV4-1 and TRBJ2-7, with TRBD1 matching over 7 bases. Germline CDR1 is MGHRA and CDR2 is YSYEKL. The CDR3 has 14 amino acids. The J segment lost 3 bases and the V segment lost 4 bases, leaving 6 bases of the junction unmatched. CDR3 DNA sequence: TGCGCCAGCAGCCTTCGACAGGGCCTCTACGAGCAGTACTTC. Amino acids: CASSLRQGLYEQYF.

This clone showed up just a few times. The genes are TRBV2 and TRBJ2-7; D not resolved. The V end was cut by 2 bases, the J end by 1 base, with 6 bases between. The CDR3 consists of 13 residues. Per the germline V gene, CDR1 is SNHLY and CDR2 is FYNNEI. The CDR3 protein is CASSEPPSYEQYF. The CDR3 nucleotides read TGTGCCAGCAGTGAACCCCCTTCCTACGAGCAGTACTTC. Combining the CDR3 with reference TRBV2 and TRBJ2-7 gives the whole variable domain EPEVTQTPSHQVTQMGQEVILRCVPISNHLYFYWYRQILGQKVEFLVSFYNNEISEKSEIFDDQFSVERPDGSNFTLKIRSTKLEDSAMYFCASSEPPSYEQYFGPGTRLTVT.

This clone was counted a few times. The same CDR3 can be traced to other DNA sequences in this sample. The genes are TRBV19 and TRBJ2-2, with D perhaps TRBD1 (5 bases). The CDR3 contains 13 residues. The germline gives CDR1 LNHDA, CDR2 SQIVND (reference sequence). V was clipped by 5 bases and J by 5 bases, with 9 bases between them. DNA of the CDR3: TGTGCCAGTAGTTCCCAGGGAACCGGGGAGCTGTTTTTT. Translating it yields CASSSQGTGELFF.

The chain carries TRBV20-1 and TRBJ2-1; D ambiguous. V lost 0 bases and J 10 bases, leaving 7 bases between the germline ends. Germline CDR1 is DFQATT and CDR2 is SNEGSKA (reference sequence). The CDR3 is 11 residues long. CDR3 in DNA: TGCAGTGCTAGAGAAAGCGAGGAGCAGTTCTTC. This translates into CSARESEEQFF.

This sequence joins TRBV30 and TRBJ1-1, with D maybe TRBD1 (5 bases). The length of the CDR3 is 13 residues. Germline CDR1 reads GTSNPN; CDR2 reads SVGIG (reference sequence). V was shortened by 0 bases and J by 4 bases, with 9 bases between the two germline ends. Written as DNA, the CDR3 is TGTGCCTGGAGTGTACTCGGGGGCACTGAAGCTTTCTTT. Translation: CAWSVLGGTEAFF.

The chain is built from TRBV7-2 and TRBJ2-1; 7 nucleotides line up with TRBD2. CDR1 is SGHTA and CDR2 is FQGNSA in the germline V gene. With V trimmed by 3 bases and J by 7 bases, 9 bases remained unmatched. The CDR3 runs to 15 residues. The CDR3 DNA follows: TGTGCCAGCAGCTTTAGGCGGGAGAGGCGTAATGAGCAGTTCTTC. Translating it yields CASSFRRERRNEQFF. The variable domain in full, with the rest retrieved from reference TRBV7-2 and TRBJ2-1, is GAGVSQSPSNKVTEKGKDVELRCDPISGHTALYWYRQSLGQGLEFLIYFQGNSAPDKSGLPSDRFSAERTGGSVSTLTIQRTQQEDSAVYLCASSFRRERRNEQFFGPGTRLTVL.